This TCR beta chain was captured in a study of blood T cell repertoires in COVID-19. Across the whole study: Collection of acute and convalescent COVID-19 samples took place in the United States, Italy and Spain. The analysed material was cDNA or gDNA that came from T cells, B-cell-depleted T cells, or PBMCs.

The V gene lost 3 bases and the J gene lost 5 bases, with 14 bases spanning the gap. Germline V gives CDR1 LNHDA, CDR2 SQIVND (reference sequence). There are 15 residues in the CDR3. TCRdb's copy holds only in-frame clones and misses some; the assay was immunoSEQ multiplex PCR. Here the sample spans about 300,000 clones, 80% to 95% being singletons. Sequencing was done on a sample of PBMCs or T cells enriched from blood (not recorded which). The gene calls are TRBV19 and TRBJ1-5, with unresolved D. The receptor's source is a woman aged 25 to 39 who had recovered from COVID-19. The CDR3: CASSIEGVGDQPQHF. CDR3 nucleotides: TGTGCCAGTAGTATCGAGGGAGTAGGCGATCAGCCCCAGCATTTT.